These 2 T cell receptor beta chains were sequenced from one sample in a study of blood T cell repertoires in COVID-19. Generated by immunoSEQ multiplex PCR, the TCRdb table keeps only in-frame clones and is missing some. The sample shows about 380,000 clones, nearly 90% of them seen only once. Sequencing was carried out using peripheral blood. The receptor set was obtained from a man between 18 and 29 years old with active or convalescent COVID-19.

This sequence joins TRBV19 and TRBJ2-4; the match to TRBD1 covers 8 bases. Germline CDR1 LNHDA, CDR2 SQIVND (reference sequence). J was trimmed by 0 bases and V by 6 bases; bases with no gene match: 4. This CDR3 region has 15 residues. The CDR3 reads CASSGTGLAKNIQYF. The CDR3 nucleotides read TGTGCCAGTAGCGGGACAGGACTAGCCAAAAACATTCAGTACTTC.

This sequence joins TRBV11-3 and TRBJ2-7; tentatively, D is TRBD2 (6 bases). The CDR3 covers 16 residues. Trimming stripped 1 base from V and 0 bases from J, with 13 bases between. CDR1 is SGHNT and CDR2 is YENEEA in the germline V gene. The CDR3 here is CASSLGGRGSSYEQYF. CDR3 sequence (DNA): TGTGCCAGCAGCTTAGGGGGTCGGGGGTCCTCCTACGAGCAGTACTTC.